The 4 T cell receptor beta chains below were found in one sample sequenced in a study of T-cell memory formation after mild COVID-19. TCRdb independently ran MiXCR on the 5' RACE reads; one entry per CDR3 protein. Altogether 380,000 or so distinct CDR3 sequences are present, roughly 15% being singletons, with the ten largest covering 20% to 25%. Sequenced sample: PBMCs or a T cell subset sorted from them (not recorded which). The receptor set was obtained from a man aged 18 to 29 who had mild COVID-19 (a few samples of this study predate the infection). Cell type and time point are not known.

This clonotype was picked up a small number of times. The rearrangement joins TRBV7-6 to TRBJ1-1; D perhaps matches TRBD1 (6 bases). The CDR3 contains 14 residues. Germline V gene data show CDR1 as SGHVS and CDR2 as FNYEAQ. Between the trimmed V and J ends, which lost 5 bases and 3 bases, there was a span of 13 bases. The CDR3 sequence: CASSGGPGYTEAFF. CDR3 coding DNA: TGTGCCAGCAGCGGGGGCCCAGGCTACACTGAAGCTTTCTTT.

This clonotype occurred many times. An end of the junction does not agree with germline; a read error may underlie this. The J gene is TRBJ2-5, the V gene TRBV12-3 or TRBV12-4; D might be TRBD2 (5 bases). CDR3 length equals 12 residues. CDR3 DNA: TGCGCCAGCAGCTTGACGGGGGAGACCCAGTACTTC. Translation gives CASSLTGETQYF.

The chain couples TRBV25-1 to TRBJ2-3; possible D gene TRBD1, 6 bases. V lost 1 base and J 1 base, leaving 9 bases between the germline ends. The CDR3 consists of 15 residues. Germline loops: CDR1 MGHDK, CDR2 SYGVNS. The CDR3 loop is CASSELGAGTDTQYF. CDR3 sequence (DNA): TGTGCCAGCAGTGAATTGGGGGCCGGCACAGATACGCAGTATTTT.

The chain carries TRBV6-5 and TRBJ2-7, with D uncertain. Between the trimmed V and J ends, which lost 5 bases and 6 bases, there was a span of 20 bases. The CDR3 extends over 15 amino acids. CDR1 is MNHEY, CDR2 SVGAGI, per germline. The CDR3 spells CASSPSGPPATEQYV. In DNA, the CDR3 is TGTGCCAGCAGTCCCTCGGGTCCCCCGGCTACCGAGCAGTACGTC.